This TCR beta chain was observed in a study of T-cell reconstitution after alpha-beta-depleted transplantation in children. Unique molecular identifiers were used to barcode this TCRbeta library. TCRdb ran MiXCR on the PCR reads and lists one entry per CDR3 protein. The data hold 70,000 to 100,000 distinct CDR3 sequences, with 10% to 15% observed a single time. This clonotype has at least ten counts. The input for sequencing was PBMCs from the stem cell graft donor, taken from the stem cell graft. The TCR sequence derives from a human donor who donated a stem cell graft to a child with inherited bone marrow failure.

The chain's CDR3 is CASSLAVAGDTQYF. Here the CDR3 DNA reads TGCGCCAGCAGCTTGGCCGTCGCTGGAGATACGCAGTATTTT. V usage is TRBV5-1 and J usage is TRBJ2-3; no clear D gene. This CDR3 is built from 14 residues. Trimming left V 0 bases short and J 5 bases short, with 10 bases between. CDR1 is SGHRS, CDR2 YFSETQ, per germline. The full variable domain, with the rest looked up from reference TRBV5-1 and TRBJ2-3, is KAGVTQTPRYLIKTRGQQVTLSCSPISGHRSVSWYQQTPGQGLQFLFEYFSETQRNKGNFPGRFSGRQFSNSRSEMNVSTLELGDSALYLCASSLAVAGDTQYFGPGTRLTVL.